A single sample gave rise to the 16 T cell receptor beta chains below, sequenced in a study of blood T cell repertoires in COVID-19. Profiled with immunoSEQ multiplex PCR; TCRdb holds only in-frame clones, not every one. The sample yields some 160,000 clones, 80% to 90% seen once. Sequencing was carried out using PBMCs or T cells enriched from blood (not recorded which). Source of these receptors: a woman aged 45-65 years who had recovered from COVID-19.

The chain combines TRBV7-3 with TRBJ1-1; D call uncertain. V lost 5 bases to trimming and J lost 6 bases, with 13 bases between them. CDR3 length equals 13 residues. CDR1 is SGHTA and CDR2 is FQGTGA in the germline V gene. CDR3 in amino acids: CASSTRNGAEAFF. The CDR3 nucleotides read TGTGCCAGCAGCACTCGCAACGGGGCTGAAGCTTTCTTT.

The chain combines TRBV4-2 with TRBJ2-3; 8 positions match TRBD2. Unmatched junction bases numbered 5, after V lost 4 bases and J lost 2 bases. This CDR3 region has 15 residues. Germline lookup yields CDR1 LGHNA and CDR2 YNFKEQ. CDR3 residues: CASSPGLVVTDTQYF. The CDR3 DNA reads TGTGCCAGCAGCCCGGGACTAGTAGTCACAGATACGCAGTATTTT.

J is TRBJ2-1 and V is TRBV29-1; D is perhaps TRBD1 (5 bases). V shed 6 bases and J shed 1 base, with 13 bases lying between them. This CDR3 spans 14 amino acids. Germline values: CDR1 SQVTM, CDR2 ANQGSEA. The CDR3 nucleotides are TGCAGCGTCGGAGACAGAAGGTCCTACAATGAGCAGTTCTTC. It codes for CSVGDRRSYNEQFF.

The chain recombines TRBV27 with TRBJ2-7; TRBD1 agrees at 11 bases. The trim removed 2 bases at V and 4 bases at J, leaving 7 bases unmatched. CDR1 is MNHEY, CDR2 SMNVEV, per germline (reference sequence). The CDR3 covers 16 residues. The CDR3 reads CASSLRAGTGGYEQYF. DNA for the CDR3: TGTGCCAGCAGTTTAAGGGCCGGGACAGGGGGGTACGAGCAGTACTTC.

V and J are TRBV29-1 and TRBJ2-7, with D unclear. Between the trimmed V and J ends, which lost 5 bases and 3 bases, there was a span of 17 bases. The CDR3 length is 14 residues. Germline CDR1 SQVTM, CDR2 ANQGSEA. This CDR3 is CSVLHNGADYEQYF. The CDR3 bases are TGCAGCGTTCTCCACAATGGAGCCGACTACGAGCAGTACTTC.

The J gene is TRBJ2-1, the V gene TRBV25-1; the D is unclear. Trimming removed 4 bases from V and 5 bases from J, with 12 bases in between. CDR1 MGHDK and CDR2 SYGVNS come from the germline V gene. CDR3 length: 14 residues. The CDR3 DNA sequence: TGTGCCAGCAGTGCCTCGGGTTGGGACAATGAGCAGTTCTTC. This sequence encodes CASSASGWDNEQFF.

Only one count was recorded for this clone. The chain recombines TRBV28 with TRBJ2-2; 12 bases map to TRBD2. The germline CDR1 and CDR2 sequences are MDHEN and SYDVKM. CDR3 size: 13 residues. Trimming cost V 8 bases and J 6 bases; bases outside gene matches: 1. The CDR3 coding sequence is TGTGCCAGCCTAGCGGGAGGGCCCGGGGAGCTGTTTTTT. Amino acid sequence: CASLAGGPGELFF.

V usage is TRBV27 and J usage is TRBJ1-2; possibly TRBD1 for D (5 bases). Trimming removed 3 bases at V and 2 bases at J, with 7 bases between. CDR1 and CDR2 from the germline V gene are MNHEY and SMNVEV (reference sequence). The CDR3 has 13 residues. The CDR3 sequence: CASSFQGNYGYTF. The DNA of the CDR3 is TGTGCCAGCAGTTTTCAGGGCAACTATGGCTACACCTTC.

The V and J genes are TRBV5-5 and TRBJ2-5; TRBD1 matches 7 bases. V was pared by 0 bases and J by 2 bases, with 4 bases of the junction left unmatched. Looked up from germline, CDR1 is SGHKS and CDR2 is YYEKEE (reference sequence). The CDR3 spans 15 residues. CDR3 residues: CASSLAGTVQETQYF. CDR3 nucleotides: TGTGCCAGCAGCTTGGCCGGGACAGTACAAGAGACCCAGTACTTC.

The chain joins TRBV7-3 to TRBJ2-3; a possible D gene is TRBD1 (6 bases). The V end was cut by 2 bases, the J end by 6 bases, with 9 bases between. The length of the CDR3 is 13 residues. The germline CDR1 and CDR2 sequences are SGHTA and FQGTGA. The DNA of the CDR3 is TGTGCCAGCAGCTTATTGGGGGCGGATACGCAGTATTTT. Protein product: CASSLLGADTQYF.

This clone was recorded a few times. The chain couples TRBV15 to TRBJ2-1; TRBD2 agrees at 10 bases. J was trimmed by 2 bases and V by 8 bases; bases with no gene match: 12. The CDR3 loop spans 17 amino acids. The germline CDR1 and CDR2 sequences are LNHNV and YYDKDF (reference sequence). The CDR3 region has the DNA TGTGCCACCCGAAACTCGTATAGCGGGGGGCCCTACAATGAGCAGTTCTTC. This gives the protein CATRNSYSGGPYNEQFF. The full variable domain, completed using reference TRBV15 and TRBJ2-1, is DAMVIQNPRYQVTQFGKPVTLSCSQTLNHNVMYWYQQKSSQAPKLLFHYYDKDFNNEADTPDNFQSRRPNTSFCFLDIRSPGLGDTAMYLCATRNSYSGGPYNEQFFGPGTRLTVL.

The V and J genes are TRBV7-3 and TRBJ2-3, with D perhaps TRBD1 (6 bases). The germline V gene has CDR1 SGHTA and CDR2 FQGTGA. This CDR3 has 13 amino acids. The germline V and J ends were trimmed by 5 bases and 6 bases, with 12 bases remaining between them. This chain's CDR3 is CASSPQGTDTQYF. CDR3 nucleotide sequence: TGTGCCAGCAGCCCGCAGGGGACGGATACGCAGTATTTT.

The chain couples TRBV28 to TRBJ2-6; D gene uncertain. The V gene's germline CDR1 is MDHEN and CDR2 SYDVKM. The CDR3 is made up of 14 amino acids. With 3 bases removed from V and 0 bases from J, the gap between germline ends came to 3 bases. Written as DNA, the CDR3 is TGTGCCAGCAGTTTTAGCTCTGGGGCCAACGTCCTGACTTTC. This sequence encodes CASSFSSGANVLTF.

The chain carries TRBV4-3 and TRBJ2-7, with TRBD1 identical over 9 bases. The V and J ends lost 3 bases and 9 bases, in that order; junction bases with no gene match: 12. The CDR3 contains 15 residues. Germline V gene lookup returns CDR1 LGHNA and CDR2 YSLEER. CDR3 nucleotide sequence: TGCGCCAGCAGCCAGCACACAGGGGGCGAGTATCGGCAGTACTTC. Translating gives CASSQHTGGEYRQYF.

The chain recombines TRBV12-3 or TRBV12-4 with TRBJ1-1, with D unresolved. V lost 7 bases to trimming and J lost 0 bases, with 9 bases between them. This CDR3 region has 13 residues. This CDR3 is CASTRTVNTEAFF. The DNA of the CDR3 is TGTGCCAGCACCAGGACTGTGAACACTGAAGCTTTCTTT.

The V and J genes are TRBV4-2 and TRBJ1-5, with 8 bases lining up with TRBD1. Trimming took 0 bases from V and 6 from J; bases not matched to a gene: 7. The CDR3 consists of 16 residues. In germline, CDR1 is LGHNA, CDR2 YNFKEQ. The CDR3: CASSQEGRGQSQPQHF. CDR3 DNA sequence: TGTGCCAGCAGCCAAGAAGGCAGGGGGCAGAGTCAGCCCCAGCATTTT.